The sequence of this TCR gamma chain was determined in a study of gamma-delta chains in newborns, infants, children. Background on the study: Innate gammadelta T cells reportedly expand polyclonally right after birth, driven by microbial exposure, per the title.

TCRdb re-processed the reads via CATT. The sample holds approximately 450 gamma-chain clones; around 43% are singletons and the top ten take roughly two fifths. The CDR3 spans 11 residues. Per germline, CDR1 EGSTGY and CDR2 YDSYTSSV. With 6 bases clipped from V and 3 bases from J, the junction kept 2 bases outside the gene matches. Sample share makes this clone large. This sequence was found in a child who was a newborn, infant or young child, either healthy, febrile or measles-vaccinated (not recorded which). Input material: blood. The V call is TRGV4, the J call TRGJ1 or TRGJ2. CDR3 coding DNA: TGTGCCACCTGGCCTTATTATAAGAAACTCTTT. Its translation: CATWPYYKKLF.